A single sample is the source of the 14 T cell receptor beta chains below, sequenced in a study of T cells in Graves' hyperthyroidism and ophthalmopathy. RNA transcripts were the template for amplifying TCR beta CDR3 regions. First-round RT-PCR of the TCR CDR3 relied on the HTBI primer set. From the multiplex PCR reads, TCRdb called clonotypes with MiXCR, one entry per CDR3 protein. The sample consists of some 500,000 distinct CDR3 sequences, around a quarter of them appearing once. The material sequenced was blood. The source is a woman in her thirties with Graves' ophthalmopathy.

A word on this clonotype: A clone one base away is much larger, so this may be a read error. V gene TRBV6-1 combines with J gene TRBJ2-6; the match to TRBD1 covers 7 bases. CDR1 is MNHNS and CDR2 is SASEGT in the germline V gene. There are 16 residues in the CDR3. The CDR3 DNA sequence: TGTGCCAGCAGTGAAGGAGGGGGCTCTGGGGCCAACGTCATGACTTTC. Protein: CASSEGGGSGANVMTF.

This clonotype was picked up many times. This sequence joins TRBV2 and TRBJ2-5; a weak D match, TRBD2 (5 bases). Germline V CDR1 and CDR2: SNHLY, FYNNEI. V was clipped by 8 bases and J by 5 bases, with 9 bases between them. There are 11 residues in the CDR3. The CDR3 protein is CASRDAETQYF. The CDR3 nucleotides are TGTGCCAGCCGGGATGCGGAGACCCAGTACTTC. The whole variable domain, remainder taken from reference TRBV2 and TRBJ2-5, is EPEVTQTPSHQVTQMGQEVILRCVPISNHLYFYWYRQILGQKVEFLVSFYNNEISEKSEIFDDQFSVERPDGSNFTLKIRSTKLEDSAMYFCASRDAETQYFGPGTRLLVL.

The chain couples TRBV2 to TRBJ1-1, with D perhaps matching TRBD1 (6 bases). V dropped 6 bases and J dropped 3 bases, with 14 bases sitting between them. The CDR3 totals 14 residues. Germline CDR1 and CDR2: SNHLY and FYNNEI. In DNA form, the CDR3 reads TGTGCCAGCAGGTTACAGGGAGGGCACACTGAAGCTTTCTTT. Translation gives CASRLQGGHTEAFF.

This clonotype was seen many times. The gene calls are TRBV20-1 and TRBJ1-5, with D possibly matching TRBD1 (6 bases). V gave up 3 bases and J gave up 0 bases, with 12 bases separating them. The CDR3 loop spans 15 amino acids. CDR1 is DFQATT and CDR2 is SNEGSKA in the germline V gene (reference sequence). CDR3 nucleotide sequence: TGCAGTGCTAGTGAAGCAGGGGTTAGCAATCAGCCCCAGCATTTT. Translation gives CSASEAGVSNQPQHF.

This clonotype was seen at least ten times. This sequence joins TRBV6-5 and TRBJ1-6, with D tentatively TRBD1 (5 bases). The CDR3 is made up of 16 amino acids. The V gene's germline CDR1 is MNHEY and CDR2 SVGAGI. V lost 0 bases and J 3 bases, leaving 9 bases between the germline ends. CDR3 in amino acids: CASSYSGDLYNSPLHF. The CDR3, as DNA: TGTGCCAGCAGTTACTCGGGGGATCTCTATAATTCACCCCTCCACTTT.

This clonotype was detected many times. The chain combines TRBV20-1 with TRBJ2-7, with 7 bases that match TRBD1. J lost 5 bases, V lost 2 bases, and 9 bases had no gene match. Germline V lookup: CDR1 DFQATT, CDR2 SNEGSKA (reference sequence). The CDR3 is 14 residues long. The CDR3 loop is CSARKTGSLDEQYF. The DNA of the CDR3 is TGCAGTGCTAGAAAGACAGGGAGTCTCGACGAGCAGTACTTC.

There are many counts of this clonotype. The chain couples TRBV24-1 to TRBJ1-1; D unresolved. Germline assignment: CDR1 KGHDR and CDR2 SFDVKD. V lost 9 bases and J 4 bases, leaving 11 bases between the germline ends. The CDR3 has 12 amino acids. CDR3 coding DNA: TGTGCCACCCAAGGTCGTTGCACTGAAGCTTTCTTT. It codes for CATQGRCTEAFF.

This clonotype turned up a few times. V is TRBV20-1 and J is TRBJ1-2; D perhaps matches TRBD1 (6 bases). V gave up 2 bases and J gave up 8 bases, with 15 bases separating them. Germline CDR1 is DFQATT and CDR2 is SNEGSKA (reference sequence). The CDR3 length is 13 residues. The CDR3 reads CSARNRESRGYTF. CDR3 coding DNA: TGCAGTGCTAGAAACAGGGAGAGTCGGGGCTACACCTTC.

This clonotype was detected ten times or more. The DNA of the CDR3 is TGTGCCAGCAGCTCAATCCAACAGGCATATGGCTACACCTTC. Protein: CASSSIQQAYGYTF. The chain is built from TRBV7-8 and TRBJ1-2; D perhaps matches TRBD1 (5 bases). The CDR3 loop spans 14 amino acids. Germline V gene sequence: CDR1 SGHVS, CDR2 FQNEAQ. Between the trimmed V and J ends, which lost 4 bases and 5 bases, there was a span of 14 bases.

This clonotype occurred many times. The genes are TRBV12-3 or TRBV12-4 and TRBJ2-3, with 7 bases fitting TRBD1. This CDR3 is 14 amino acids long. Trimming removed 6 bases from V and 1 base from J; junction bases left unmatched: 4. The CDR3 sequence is CASRSGTGTDTQYF. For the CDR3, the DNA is TGTGCCAGCAGGTCCGGGACAGGCACAGATACGCAGTATTTT.

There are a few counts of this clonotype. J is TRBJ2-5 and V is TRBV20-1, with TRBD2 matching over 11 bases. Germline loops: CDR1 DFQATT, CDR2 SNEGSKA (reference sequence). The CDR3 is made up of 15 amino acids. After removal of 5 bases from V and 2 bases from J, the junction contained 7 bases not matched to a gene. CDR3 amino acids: CSAVGTSGRQETQYF. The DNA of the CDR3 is TGCAGTGCTGTTGGGACTAGCGGACGTCAAGAGACCCAGTACTTC.

The CDR3 protein is CASSEGAGGSDGTQYF. CDR3 nucleotide sequence: TGTGCCAGCAGTGAAGGAGCGGGCGGTTCCGATGGGACCCAGTACTTC. The chain is built from TRBV6-1 and TRBJ2-5, with D possibly matching TRBD2 (6 bases). V shed 1 base and J shed 7 bases, with 19 bases lying between them. The germline V gene has CDR1 MNHNS and CDR2 SASEGT. This CDR3 has 16 amino acids.

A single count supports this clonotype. The CDR3 protein is CASNRGQPYSNQPQHF. The CDR3 DNA follows: TGTGCCAGTAACCGAGGACAGCCTTATAGCAATCAGCCCCAGCATTTT. The chain joins TRBV19 to TRBJ1-5, with D perhaps matching TRBD1 (6 bases). The length of the CDR3 is 16 residues. CDR1 is LNHDA, CDR2 SQIVND, per germline (reference sequence). V was shortened by 7 bases and J by 0 bases, with 16 bases between the two germline ends.

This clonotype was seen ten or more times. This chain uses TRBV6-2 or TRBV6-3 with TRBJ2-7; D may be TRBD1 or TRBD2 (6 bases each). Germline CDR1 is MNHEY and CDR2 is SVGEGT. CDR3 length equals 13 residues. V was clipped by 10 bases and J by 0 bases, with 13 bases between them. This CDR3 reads CAIRGDNSYEQYF. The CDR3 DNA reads TGTGCCATACGCGGGGACAACTCCTACGAGCAGTACTTC.